Described below is a single TCR beta chain sequence and its context. This specimen belongs to a study of T cell responses to AZD1222 COVID-19 vaccine. TCRdb keeps only in-frame clones here, not all; method: immunoSEQ multiplex PCR. This sample has fewer than 150,000 clones; approximately 93% occur once, and the top ten carry around 3.1%. The material was peripheral blood, obtained on day 0 of AZD1222 vaccination. The receptor was derived from an adult in good health.

CDR3 residues: CATSRFPASGRSLGEQFF. For the CDR3, the DNA is TGTGCCACCAGCAGATTCCCCGCAAGCGGGAGAAGCCTCGGTGAGCAGTTCTTC. The V gene is TRBV15, the J gene TRBJ2-1; 8 bases align to TRBD2. The V gene's germline CDR1 is LNHNV and CDR2 YYDKDF (reference sequence). The CDR3 spans 18 residues. After removal of 2 bases from V and 9 bases from J, the junction contained 18 bases not matched to a gene.